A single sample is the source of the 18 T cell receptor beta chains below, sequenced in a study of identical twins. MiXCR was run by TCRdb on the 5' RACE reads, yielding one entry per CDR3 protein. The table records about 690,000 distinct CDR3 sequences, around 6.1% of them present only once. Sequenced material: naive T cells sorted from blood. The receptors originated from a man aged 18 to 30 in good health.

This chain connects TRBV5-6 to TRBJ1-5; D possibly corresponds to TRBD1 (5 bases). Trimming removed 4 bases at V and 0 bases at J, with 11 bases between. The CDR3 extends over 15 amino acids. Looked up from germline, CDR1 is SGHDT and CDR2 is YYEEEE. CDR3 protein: CASSTGTGSNQPQHF. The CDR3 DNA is TGTGCCAGCAGCACGGGGACGGGTAGCAATCAGCCCCAGCATTTT.

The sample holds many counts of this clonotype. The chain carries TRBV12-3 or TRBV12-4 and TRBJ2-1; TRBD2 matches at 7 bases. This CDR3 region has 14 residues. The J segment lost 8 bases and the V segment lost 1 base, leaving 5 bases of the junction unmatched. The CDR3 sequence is CASSLGASGDEQFF. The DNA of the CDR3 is TGTGCCAGCAGTTTAGGGGCTAGCGGCGATGAGCAGTTCTTC.

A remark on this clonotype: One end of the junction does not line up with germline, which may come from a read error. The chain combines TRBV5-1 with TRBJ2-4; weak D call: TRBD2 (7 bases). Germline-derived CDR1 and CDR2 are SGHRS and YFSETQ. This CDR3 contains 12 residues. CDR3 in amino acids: CASSSGGQGMGF. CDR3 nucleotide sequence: TGCGCCAGCAGCTCCGGGGGGCAAGGCATGGGCTTC.

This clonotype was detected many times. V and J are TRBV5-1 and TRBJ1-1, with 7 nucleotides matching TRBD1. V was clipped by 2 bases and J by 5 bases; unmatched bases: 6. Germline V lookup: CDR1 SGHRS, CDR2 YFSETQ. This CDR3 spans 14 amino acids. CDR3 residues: CASSFSGGGTEAFF. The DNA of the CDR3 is TGCGCCAGCAGCTTTTCAGGGGGAGGGACTGAAGCTTTCTTT.

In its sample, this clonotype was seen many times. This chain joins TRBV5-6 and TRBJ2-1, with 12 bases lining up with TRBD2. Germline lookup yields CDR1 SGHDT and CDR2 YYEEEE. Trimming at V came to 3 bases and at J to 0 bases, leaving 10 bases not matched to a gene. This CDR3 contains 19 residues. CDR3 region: CASSSPTSGSFSSYNEQFF. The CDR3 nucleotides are TGTGCCAGCAGCTCTCCGACTAGCGGGAGCTTCAGCTCCTACAATGAGCAGTTCTTC.

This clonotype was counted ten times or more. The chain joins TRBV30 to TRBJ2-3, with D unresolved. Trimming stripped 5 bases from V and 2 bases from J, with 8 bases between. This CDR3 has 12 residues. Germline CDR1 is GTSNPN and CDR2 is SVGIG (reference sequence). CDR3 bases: TGTGCCTGGCGGACCCTCACAGATACGCAGTATTTT. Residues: CAWRTLTDTQYF. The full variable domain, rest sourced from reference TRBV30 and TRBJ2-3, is SQTIHQWPATLVQPVGSPLSLECTVEGTSNPNLYWYRQAAGRGLQLLFYSVGIGQISSEVPQNLSASRPQDRQFILSSKKLLLSDSGFYLCAWRTLTDTQYFGPGTRLTVL.

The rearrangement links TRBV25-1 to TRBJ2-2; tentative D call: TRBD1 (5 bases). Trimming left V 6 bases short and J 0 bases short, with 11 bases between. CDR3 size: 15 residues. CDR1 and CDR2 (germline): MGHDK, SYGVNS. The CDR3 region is CASRGWGANTGELFF. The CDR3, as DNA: TGTGCCAGCAGGGGGTGGGGCGCGAACACCGGGGAGCTGTTTTTT.

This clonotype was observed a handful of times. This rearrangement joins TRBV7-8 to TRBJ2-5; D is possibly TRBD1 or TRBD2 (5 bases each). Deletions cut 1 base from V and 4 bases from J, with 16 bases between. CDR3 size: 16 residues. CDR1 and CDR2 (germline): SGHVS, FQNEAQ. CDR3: CASSLGRMGTRETQYF. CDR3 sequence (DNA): TGTGCCAGCAGCTTAGGGCGAATGGGGACGAGAGAGACCCAGTACTTC. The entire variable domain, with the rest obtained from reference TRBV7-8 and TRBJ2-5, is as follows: GAGVSQSPRYKVAKRGQDVALRCDPISGHVSLFWYQQALGQGPEFLTYFQNEAQLDKSGLPSDRFFAERPEGSVSTLKIQRTQQEDSAVYLCASSLGRMGTRETQYFGPGTRLLVL.

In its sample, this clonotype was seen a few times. DNA for the CDR3: TGTGCCAGCAGCTCCTTAAGGGGGACAGCCTACGAGCAGTACTTC. Translating it yields CASSSLRGTAYEQYF. This sequence joins TRBV11-2 and TRBJ2-7, with 7 bases aligning to TRBD1. The V gene's germline CDR1 is SGHAT and CDR2 FQNNGV. With V trimmed by 4 bases and J by 2 bases, 8 bases remained unmatched. The CDR3 is 15 residues long.

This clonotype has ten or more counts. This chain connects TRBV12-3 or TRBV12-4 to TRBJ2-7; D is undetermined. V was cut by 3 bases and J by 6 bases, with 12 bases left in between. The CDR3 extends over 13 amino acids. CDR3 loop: CASSLLTAIEQYF. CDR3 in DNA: TGTGCCAGCAGTTTGCTAACGGCTATCGAGCAGTACTTC.

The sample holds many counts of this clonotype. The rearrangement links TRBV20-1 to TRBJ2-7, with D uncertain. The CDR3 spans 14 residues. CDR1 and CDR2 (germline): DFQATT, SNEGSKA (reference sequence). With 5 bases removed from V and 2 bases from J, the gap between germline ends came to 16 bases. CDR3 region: CSARGRTNPYEQYF. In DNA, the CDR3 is TGCAGTGCTCGCGGACGGACCAATCCCTACGAGCAGTACTTC.

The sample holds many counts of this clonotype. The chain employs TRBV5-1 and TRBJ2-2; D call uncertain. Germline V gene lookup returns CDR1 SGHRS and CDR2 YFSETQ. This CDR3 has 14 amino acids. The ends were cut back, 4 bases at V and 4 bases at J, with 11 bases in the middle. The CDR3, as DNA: TGCGCCAGCAGCCTGCTAGAGGTCACCGGGGAGCTGTTTTTT. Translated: CASSLLEVTGELFF.

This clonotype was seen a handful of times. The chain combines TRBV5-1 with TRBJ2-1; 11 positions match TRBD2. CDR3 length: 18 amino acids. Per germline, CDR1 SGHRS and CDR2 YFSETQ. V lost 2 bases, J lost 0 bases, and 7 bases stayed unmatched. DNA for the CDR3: TGCGCCAGCAGCTTTGGGACTAGCGGCGATTTCTCCTACAATGAGCAGTTCTTC. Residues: CASSFGTSGDFSYNEQFF.

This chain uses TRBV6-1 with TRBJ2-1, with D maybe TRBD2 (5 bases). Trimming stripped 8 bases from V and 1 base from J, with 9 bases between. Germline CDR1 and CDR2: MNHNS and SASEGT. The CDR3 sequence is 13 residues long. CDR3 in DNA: TGTGCCAGCCGGCTAGCTTCCTACAATGAGCAGTTCTTC. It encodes CASRLASYNEQFF.

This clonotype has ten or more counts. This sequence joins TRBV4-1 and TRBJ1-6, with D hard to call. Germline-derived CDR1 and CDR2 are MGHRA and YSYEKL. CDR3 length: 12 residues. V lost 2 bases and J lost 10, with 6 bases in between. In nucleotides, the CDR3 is TGCGCCAGCAGCCAACGGAACTCACCCCTCCACTTT. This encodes CASSQRNSPLHF.

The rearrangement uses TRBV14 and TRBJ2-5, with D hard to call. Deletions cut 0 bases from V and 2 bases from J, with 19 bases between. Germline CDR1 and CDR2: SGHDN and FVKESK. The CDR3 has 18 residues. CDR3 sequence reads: CASSQEARPWSWQETQYF. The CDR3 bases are TGTGCCAGCAGCCAAGAGGCCCGACCGTGGTCGTGGCAAGAGACCCAGTACTTC.

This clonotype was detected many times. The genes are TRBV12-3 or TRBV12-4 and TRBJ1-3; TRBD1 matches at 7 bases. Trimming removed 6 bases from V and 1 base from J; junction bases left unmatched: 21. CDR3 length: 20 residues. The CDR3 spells CASRHSPGTAFKGSGNTIYF. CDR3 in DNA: TGTGCCAGCAGGCACTCCCCCGGGACAGCCTTTAAGGGATCTGGAAACACCATATATTTT.

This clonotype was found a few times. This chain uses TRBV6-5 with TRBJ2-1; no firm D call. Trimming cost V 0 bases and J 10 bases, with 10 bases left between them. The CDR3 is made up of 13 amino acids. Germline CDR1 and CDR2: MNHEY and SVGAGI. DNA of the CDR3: TGTGCCAGCAGTTACTCCCTGACACGCGAGCAGTTCTTC. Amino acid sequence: CASSYSLTREQFF.